A selection of T cell receptor beta chains follows, all from one sample in a study of response to subunit inactivated influenza vaccine. TCRdb re-derived calls from the RT-PCR reads in MiXCR, one entry per CDR3 protein. Among hundreds of thousands of distinct CDR3 sequences listed, about a tenth were seen once. The sample in question was PBMCs from blood, obtained around seven weeks after vaccination. The receptors were sampled from a man in his fifties or sixties who received an inactivated influenza vaccine. Each CDR3 is given with its conserved first and last residue. Each record gives: D gene, V gene, J gene, clone size, CDR3 length, CDR3 protein, CDR3 DNA. A D gene is named only where the DNA matches it firmly. Only some rows state a clone size, as once, few, many or a class for expanded clones.

TRBD2	TRBV5-1	TRBJ2-3	many	16	CASSFGSSGATDTQYF	TGCGCCAGCAGCTTCGGTTCTAGCGGGGCCACAGATACGCAGTATTTT
TRBD2	TRBV11-1	TRBJ2-5	few	18	CASSNTPSGTLITETQYF	TGTGCCAGCAGCAATACACCTAGCGGGACGCTTATTACGGAGACCCAGTACTTC
-	TRBV12-3/TRBV12-4	TRBJ2-7	many	13	CASHSRGAYEQYF	TGTGCCAGCCACTCAAGGGGGGCCTACGAGCAGTACTTC
-	TRBV5-1	TRBJ2-2	-	15	CASSQVGPNTGELFF	TGCGCCAGCAGCCAGGTGGGACCAAACACCGGGGAGCTGTTTTTT
-	TRBV4-1	TRBJ2-3	-	15	CASSGQQGVTDTQYF	TGCGCCAGCAGCGGCCAACAGGGTGTGACAGATACGCAGTATTTT
-	TRBV5-1	TRBJ1-2	many	14	CASSLSDRTYGYTF	TGCGCCAGCAGCTTGAGCGACAGAACCTATGGCTACACCTTC
-	TRBV6-1	TRBJ1-1	-	13	CASSREQNTEAFF	TGTGCCAGCAGCAGGGAACAGAACACTGAAGCTTTCTTT
-	TRBV5-1	TRBJ1-1	few	17	CASSFRAVSLGGTEAFF	TGCGCCAGCAGCTTCCGTGCCGTCTCTCTGGGGGGAACTGAAGCTTTCTTT
TRBD2	TRBV7-9	TRBJ2-1	few	15	CASSLVTSGANEQFF	TGTGCCAGCAGCTTAGTGACTAGCGGGGCCAATGAGCAGTTCTTC
TRBD1	TRBV7-2	TRBJ2-1	many	16	CASSSPRGRGHNEQFF	TGTGCCAGCAGCTCCCCAAGGGGCAGGGGGCACAATGAGCAGTTCTTC
-	TRBV7-9	TRBJ2-2	-	15	CASSQASRGTGELFF	TGTGCCAGCAGCCAGGCCTCGAGGGGCACCGGGGAGCTGTTTTTT
TRBD1	TRBV2	TRBJ2-1	few	14	CASSERTGINEQFF	TGTGCCAGCAGCGAACGGACAGGGATCAATGAGCAGTTCTTC
TRBD1	TRBV12-3/TRBV12-4	TRBJ2-7	-	17	CASSLEVTGTGTYEQYF	TGTGCCAGCAGTTTAGAAGTGACCGGGACAGGGACTTACGAGCAGTACTTC
TRBD2	TRBV7-9	TRBJ2-4	-	15	CASSQGLAGWNIQYF	TGTGCCAGCAGCCAGGGACTAGCGGGATGGAACATTCAGTACTTC
-	TRBV6-2/TRBV6-3	TRBJ1-6	-	16	CASSYRQAAVASPLHF	TGTGCCAGCAGTTATCGACAGGCGGCGGTTGCTTCACCCCTCCACTTT
-	TRBV20-1	TRBJ2-2	many	14	CSARPGSRPGELFF	TGCAGTGCTAGGCCCGGGAGTCGACCCGGGGAGCTGTTTTTT
TRBD2	TRBV27	TRBJ2-1	-	16	CASTKSSGSSYNEQFF	TGTGCCAGCACTAAATCTAGCGGGAGTTCCTACAATGAGCAGTTCTTC
-	TRBV2	TRBJ2-7	-	13	CASSGQVSYEQYF	TGTGCCAGCAGTGGTCAGGTATCCTACGAGCAGTACTTC
-	TRBV10-3	TRBJ2-4	-	15	CAISDRDRAKNIQYF	TGTGCCATCAGTGACAGGGATCGGGCCAAAAACATTCAGTACTTC
-	TRBV29-1	TRBJ1-3	few	15	CSVERGVGGGNTIYF	TGCAGCGTTGAAAGGGGAGTGGGAGGTGGAAACACCATATATTTT
-	TRBV15	TRBJ2-5	few	16	CATSTVWTAVGGTQYF	TGTGCCACCAGCACTGTCTGGACAGCAGTAGGGGGGACCCAGTACTTC
TRBD2	TRBV5-1	TRBJ2-1	-	14	CASRFTGTSLEQFF	TGCGCCAGCCGATTTACCGGGACTAGCTTGGAGCAGTTCTTC
-	TRBV6-6	TRBJ1-6	many	13	CAVVGNFNSPLHF	TGTGCCGTGGTAGGGAACTTTAATTCACCCCTCCACTTT
TRBD1	TRBV4-1	TRBJ2-5	-	17	CASSQEGGTAARETQYF	TGCGCCAGCAGCCAAGAAGGGGGCACCGCCGCAAGGGAGACCCAGTACTTC
-	TRBV7-2	TRBJ2-3	many	13	CASSFARGDTQYF	TGTGCCAGCAGCTTCGCCCGGGGAGATACGCAGTATTTT
-	TRBV10-3	TRBJ2-1	few	14	CAIRGDSTYNEQFF	TGTGCCATCAGGGGGGACTCTACCTACAATGAGCAGTTCTTC
TRBD2	TRBV11-2	TRBJ2-1	-	14	CATERGSSYNEQFF	TGTGCCACGGAGCGGGGGAGCTCCTACAATGAGCAGTTCTTC
TRBD2	TRBV6-2/TRBV6-3	TRBJ2-1	-	18	CASSYSRTSGFLPSGSFF	TGTGCCAGCAGTTACTCTCGGACTAGCGGGTTTCTCCCAAGTGGTTCGTTCTTC
-	TRBV12-3/TRBV12-4	TRBJ2-2	many	12	CASRGDTGELFF	TGTGCCAGCAGGGGGGACACCGGGGAGCTGTTTTTT
-	TRBV5-1	TRBJ1-1	-	15	CASSLATGLDTEAFF	TGCGCCAGCAGCTTGGCAACGGGGCTAGACACTGAAGCTTTCTTT
-	TRBV7-2	TRBJ2-3	-	14	CASSYERLEDTQYF	TGTGCCAGCAGCTATGAGAGGTTGGAAGATACGCAGTATTTT
-	TRBV7-2	TRBJ2-1	many	16	CASSWLPGSGNNEQFF	TGTGCCAGCAGTTGGTTGCCGGGATCCGGAAACAATGAGCAGTTCTTC
TRBD2	TRBV6-1	TRBJ2-1	-	15	CASSAAGGPSNEQFF	TGTGCCAGCAGTGCTGCGGGAGGGCCCAGCAATGAGCAGTTCTTC
TRBD2	TRBV5-1	TRBJ2-1	-	17	CASSWAPLAGTYNEQFF	TGCGCCAGCAGCTGGGCGCCACTAGCGGGAACCTACAATGAGCAGTTCTTC
-	TRBV5-1	TRBJ2-2	few	15	CASSFESFNTGELFF	TGCGCCAGCAGCTTCGAATCGTTCAACACCGGGGAGCTGTTTTTT
-	TRBV5-1	TRBJ2-7	many	14	CASSLDSRYYEQYF	TGCGCCAGCAGCTTGGATTCGCGGTATTACGAGCAGTACTTC
-	TRBV12-3/TRBV12-4	TRBJ2-7	-	15	CASSFMGGRSYEQYF	TGTGCCAGCAGTTTTATGGGAGGACGGTCTTACGAGCAGTACTTC
TRBD1	TRBV5-4	TRBJ1-1	many	16	CASSSDRVSMNTEAFF	TGTGCCAGCAGCTCGGACAGGGTGTCAATGAACACTGAAGCTTTCTTT
-	TRBV18	TRBJ1-2	few	13	CASSPSRGKGYTF	TGTGCCAGCTCACCGAGCCGTGGGAAGGGCTACACCTTC
-	TRBV6-2/TRBV6-3	TRBJ1-1	few	13	CASATAMNTEAFF	TGTGCCAGCGCAACTGCAATGAACACTGAAGCTTTCTTT
TRBD2	TRBV4-3	TRBJ2-3	-	14	CASSPRDYTDTQYF	TGCGCCAGCAGCCCCCGGGACTACACAGATACGCAGTATTTT
-	TRBV6-5	TRBJ2-2	many	16	CASSYGSGRNTGELFF	TGTGCCAGCAGTTACGGTTCCGGGCGAAACACCGGGGAGCTGTTTTTT
TRBD1	TRBV20-1	TRBJ1-5	-	14	CSAGTGSSNQPQHF	TGCAGTGCTGGGACAGGATCCAGCAATCAGCCCCAGCATTTT